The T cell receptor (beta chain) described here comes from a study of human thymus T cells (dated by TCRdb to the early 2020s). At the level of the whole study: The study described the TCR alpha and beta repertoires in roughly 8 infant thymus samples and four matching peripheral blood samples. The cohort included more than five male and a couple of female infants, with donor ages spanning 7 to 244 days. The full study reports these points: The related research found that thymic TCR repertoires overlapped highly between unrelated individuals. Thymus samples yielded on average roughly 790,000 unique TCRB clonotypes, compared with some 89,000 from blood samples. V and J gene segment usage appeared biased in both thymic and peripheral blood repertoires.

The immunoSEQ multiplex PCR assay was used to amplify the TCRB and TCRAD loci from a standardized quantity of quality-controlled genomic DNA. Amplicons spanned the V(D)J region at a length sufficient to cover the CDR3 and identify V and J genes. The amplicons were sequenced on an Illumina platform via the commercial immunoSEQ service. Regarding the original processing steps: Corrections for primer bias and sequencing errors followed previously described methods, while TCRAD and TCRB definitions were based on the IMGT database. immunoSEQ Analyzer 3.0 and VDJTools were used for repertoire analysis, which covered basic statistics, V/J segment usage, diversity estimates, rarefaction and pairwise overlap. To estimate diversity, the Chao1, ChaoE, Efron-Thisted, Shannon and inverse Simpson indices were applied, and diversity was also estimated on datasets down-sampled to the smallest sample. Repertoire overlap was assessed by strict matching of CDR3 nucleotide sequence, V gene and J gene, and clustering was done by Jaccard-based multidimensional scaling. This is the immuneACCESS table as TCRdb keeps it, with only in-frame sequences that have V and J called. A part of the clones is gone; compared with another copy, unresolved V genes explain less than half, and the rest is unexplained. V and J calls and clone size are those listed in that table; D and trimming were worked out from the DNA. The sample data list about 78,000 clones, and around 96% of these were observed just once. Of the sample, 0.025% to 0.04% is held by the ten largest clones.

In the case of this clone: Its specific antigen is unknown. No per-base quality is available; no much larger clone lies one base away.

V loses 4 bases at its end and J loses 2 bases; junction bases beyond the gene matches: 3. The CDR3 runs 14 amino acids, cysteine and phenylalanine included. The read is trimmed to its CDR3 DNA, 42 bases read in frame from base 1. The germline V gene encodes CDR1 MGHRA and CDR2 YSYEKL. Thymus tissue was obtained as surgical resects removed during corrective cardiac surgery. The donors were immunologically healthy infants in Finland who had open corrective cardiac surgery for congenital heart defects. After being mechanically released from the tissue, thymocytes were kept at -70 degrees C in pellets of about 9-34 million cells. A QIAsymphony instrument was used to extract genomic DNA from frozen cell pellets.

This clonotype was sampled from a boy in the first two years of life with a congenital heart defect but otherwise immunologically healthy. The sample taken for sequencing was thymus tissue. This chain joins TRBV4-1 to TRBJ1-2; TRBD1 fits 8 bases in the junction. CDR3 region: CASSPYRGNYGYTF. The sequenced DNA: TGCGCCAGCAGCCCTTACAGGGGGAACTATGGCTACACCTTC.